Sequencing of this TCR beta chain was carried out in a study of early T cells in non-severe SARS-CoV-2 infection. This clonotype has a count of ten or more. Its target is not known. Individual cDNA molecules were tagged with unique molecular identifiers. TCRdb ran MiXCR on the 5' RACE reads and lists one entry per CDR3 protein. The sample has about 39,000 distinct CDR3 sequences, roughly 4% seen once. Study-wide points: Clonotype matching in VDJdb favored anti-spike CD8 responses and did not capture private and CD4 specificities.

Material: whole blood. The receptor was isolated from an adult who was a healthcare worker with PCR-confirmed SARS-CoV-2 infection or an uninfected control (not recorded which).

The CDR3 protein is CSGGSSYEQYF. The CDR3 region has the DNA TGCAGCGGCGGGAGCTCCTACGAGCAGTACTTC. The rearrangement joins TRBV29-1 to TRBJ2-7, with 7 bases matching TRBD2. The germline V gene encodes CDR1 SQVTM and CDR2 ANQGSEA. The CDR3 is 11 amino acids. The ends lost 7 bases at V and 0 bases at J; junction bases unmatched: 0.